Following are 32 T cell receptor beta chains from one sample sequenced in a study of T cell repertoires in cytomegalovirus infection. These receptors lack a known antigen. TCRdb reprocessed the reads via MiXCR and lists one record per CDR3 protein. The table includes approximately 470,000 distinct CDR3 sequences, about 44% detected once. Sequenced material: cultured PBMCs, taken from culture after CMV antigen stimulation. These receptor sequences come from a human donor in good health (CMV status not recorded). Some clones in this sample may be carry-over from other donors' samples.

The chain employs TRBV12-3 or TRBV12-4 and TRBJ1-3; D uncertain. The CDR3 totals 11 residues. The V and J ends lost 3 bases and 7 bases respectively, with 4 bases between them. This chain's CDR3 is CASSFTNTIYF. CDR3 nucleotide sequence: TGTGCCAGCAGTTTTACGAACACCATATATTTT.

This chain connects TRBV27 to TRBJ2-7; 7 bases map to TRBD2. CDR3 length: 15 amino acids. J lost 0 bases, V lost 3 bases, and 5 bases had no gene match. The V gene's germline CDR1 is MNHEY and CDR2 SMNVEV (reference sequence). The CDR3: CASSFDASGSYEQYF. The CDR3, as DNA: TGTGCCAGCAGTTTCGACGCTAGCGGCTCCTACGAGCAGTACTTC.

The chain combines TRBV7-9 with TRBJ2-7, with TRBD2 identical over 8 bases. Trimming cost V 7 bases and J 2 bases; bases outside gene matches: 10. Germline CDR1 reads SEHNR; CDR2 reads FQNEAQ (reference sequence). The CDR3 is 15 amino acids. The CDR3 region has the DNA TGTGCCAGCACCGGCCGGACTAGCCCCACCTACGAGCAGTACTTC. It yields the protein CASTGRTSPTYEQYF.

The chain uses TRBV6-2 or TRBV6-3 and TRBJ2-1; D is uncertain. The CDR3 is 16 amino acids. With 1 base removed from V and 0 bases from J, the gap between germline ends came to 10 bases. Germline-derived CDR1 and CDR2 are MNHEY and SVGEGT. This CDR3 is CASSYFGPSSYNEQFF. The CDR3, as DNA: TGTGCCAGCAGTTACTTCGGTCCAAGCTCCTACAATGAGCAGTTCTTC.

CDR3 sequence reads: CASSQERGSGNEQFF. In DNA form, the CDR3 reads TGCGCCAGCAGCCAAGAAAGGGGGAGTGGAAATGAGCAGTTCTTC. The chain joins TRBV4-3 to TRBJ2-1; a weak D match, TRBD1 (6 bases). Germline V lookup: CDR1 LGHNA, CDR2 YSLEER. The CDR3 runs 15 residues. V lost 0 bases to trimming and J lost 7 bases, with 13 bases between them.

The chain combines TRBV28 with TRBJ2-3; 7 bases agree with TRBD1. This CDR3 region has 17 residues. In germline, CDR1 is MDHEN, CDR2 SYDVKM. Trimming removed 4 bases from V and 2 bases from J; junction bases left unmatched: 12. DNA for the CDR3: TGTGCCAGCAGTTCCCCGGACAGGATAGACCTCACAGATACGCAGTATTTT. The encoded protein is CASSSPDRIDLTDTQYF.

Of note for this clonotype: A read error may produce the germline difference seen at one junction end. This chain joins TRBV20-1 and TRBJ2-7, with TRBD2 matching over 8 bases. This CDR3 region has 14 residues. Germline CDR1 and CDR2: DFQATT and SNEGSKA (reference sequence). The CDR3 reads CSARVGGDSCEQYF. DNA for the CDR3: TGCAGTGCTAGAGTCGGGGGGGACTCCTGCGAGCAGTACTTC.

The CDR3 sequence: CASNPTRVNSPLHF. DNA of the CDR3: TGTGCCAGCAACCCGACGAGGGTTAATTCACCCCTCCACTTT. This chain uses TRBV5-3 with TRBJ1-6; no reliable D call. TRBV5-3 counts as an open reading frame of uncertain function. The CDR3 has 14 amino acids. The ends were cut back, 8 bases at V and 6 bases at J, with 15 bases in the middle.

The V and J genes are TRBV7-6 and TRBJ2-7; TRBD1 matches at 9 bases. Looked up from germline, CDR1 is SGHVS and CDR2 is FNYEAQ. Germline trimming cut 4 bases from V and 6 bases from J; bases unmatched to any gene: 10. The CDR3 spans 15 residues. The CDR3 DNA is TGTGCCAGCAGCTCAGACAGGGGGGGGATCCGCGAGCAGTACTTC. Translation: CASSSDRGGIREQYF.

This clonotype was seen just once. This rearrangement joins TRBV28 to TRBJ1-2; D gene unclear. The CDR3 consists of 12 residues. Germline V gene lookup returns CDR1 MDHEN and CDR2 SYDVKM. The V and J ends lost 3 bases and 8 bases respectively, with 10 bases between them. DNA for the CDR3: TGTGCCAGCAGTTTCTTCGGCAGCGGCTACACCTTC. Protein sequence: CASSFFGSGYTF.

The J gene is TRBJ2-2, the V gene TRBV7-6; 7 bases are a match to TRBD1. The junction had 7 bases not matched to a gene; V was cut back by 0 bases and J by 3 bases. Looked up from germline, CDR1 is SGHVS and CDR2 is FNYEAQ. CDR3 length: 17 amino acids. The CDR3 here is CASSLAPGTEDTGELFF. CDR3 coding DNA: TGTGCCAGCAGCTTAGCGCCGGGGACAGAGGACACCGGGGAGCTGTTTTTT.

This chain links TRBV11-2 with TRBJ2-1; D gene unclear. CDR1 is SGHAT, CDR2 FQNNGV, per germline. The V end was cut by 5 bases, the J end by 8 bases, with 13 bases between. This CDR3 is built from 13 residues. This chain's CDR3 is CASSRGLLDEQFF. As DNA, the CDR3 is TGTGCCAGCAGCCGCGGCCTGCTCGATGAGCAGTTCTTC.

This clonotype was seen many times. The chain recombines TRBV7-2 with TRBJ2-5; no firm D call. This CDR3 has 12 residues. The V gene's germline CDR1 is SGHTA and CDR2 FQGNSA. Trimming stripped 4 bases from V and 7 bases from J, with 10 bases between. The chain's CDR3 is CASSSGLGTQYF. CDR3 in DNA: TGTGCCAGCAGCTCGGGTCTGGGGACCCAGTACTTC.

This clonotype was seen only a few times. The chain recombines TRBV2 with TRBJ2-3; no clear D gene. V dropped 4 bases and J dropped 1 base, with 6 bases sitting between them. Germline V lookup: CDR1 SNHLY, CDR2 FYNNEI. The CDR3 consists of 13 residues. The CDR3 DNA reads TGTGCCAGCAGTGGGGTGGGCACAGATACGCAGTATTTT. This translates into CASSGVGTDTQYF.

This clonotype was found a few times. The V gene is TRBV7-6, the J gene TRBJ1-1; no clear D gene. Germline CDR1 reads SGHVS; CDR2 reads FNYEAQ. The V and J ends lost 5 bases and 4 bases respectively, with 17 bases between them. This CDR3 spans 15 amino acids. In DNA, the CDR3 is TGTGCCAGCAGCCTTTGGGGAAGAGCCTCCACTGAAGCTTTCTTT. It is translated as CASSLWGRASTEAFF.

This clonotype was observed at least ten times. The chain carries TRBV7-2 and TRBJ2-7; 8 nucleotides agree with TRBD2. Germline V gene sequence: CDR1 SGHTA, CDR2 FQGNSA. The V segment lost 5 bases and the J segment 4 bases; nucleotides outside the gene matches: 4. CDR3 size: 13 residues. CDR3: CASSIRGGYEQYF. In DNA, the CDR3 is TGTGCCAGCAGCATTCGGGGGGGTTACGAGCAGTACTTC.

V usage is TRBV19 and J usage is TRBJ2-7, with 9 nucleotides matching TRBD1. Trimming at V came to 6 bases and at J to 3 bases, leaving 6 bases not matched to a gene. Germline V gene lookup returns CDR1 LNHDA and CDR2 SQIVND (reference sequence). The CDR3 runs 14 residues. The CDR3 here is CASRPGQGLYEQYF. CDR3 nucleotide sequence: TGTGCCAGTAGACCGGGACAGGGACTCTACGAGCAGTACTTC.

The chain employs TRBV12-3 or TRBV12-4 and TRBJ1-2, with a weak D call TRBD1 (5 bases). There are 12 residues in the CDR3. Trimming took off 3 bases at V and 13 bases at J, with 15 bases between the two ends. In nucleotides, the CDR3 is TGTGCCAGCAGTTTCGGGAGGGGAGGTGGCACCTTC. It encodes CASSFGRGGGTF.

J is TRBJ1-1 and V is TRBV10-3, with D possibly TRBD1 on 5 matching bases. This CDR3 has 14 amino acids. Germline CDR1 is ENHRY and CDR2 is SYGVKD. Trimming stripped 0 bases from V and 4 bases from J, with 9 bases between. The CDR3 DNA follows: TGTGCCATCAGTGAGTCTAAGACAGTCACTGAAGCTTTCTTT. The encoded protein is CAISESKTVTEAFF.

This clonotype was observed a handful of times. This chain joins TRBV12-3 or TRBV12-4 and TRBJ1-5; a weak D match, TRBD1 (5 bases). V was cut by 7 bases and J by 6 bases, with 16 bases left in between. This CDR3 has 14 residues. The DNA for the CDR3 is TGTGCCAGCACCCTGGGGGTGGTGGGTCAGCCCCAGCATTTT. It codes for CASTLGVVGQPQHF.

The genes are TRBV6-1 and TRBJ2-1, with 8 positions matching TRBD2. Germline V gene lookup returns CDR1 MNHNS and CDR2 SASEGT. The CDR3 loop spans 13 amino acids. V lost 3 bases to trimming and J lost 10 bases; unmatched junction nucleotides: 5. The CDR3 region is CASSDLAGWEQFF. CDR3 sequence (DNA): TGTGCCAGCAGTGATCTAGCGGGTTGGGAGCAGTTCTTC.

The chain links TRBV27 to TRBJ1-1; unclear D gene. The CDR3 runs to 13 residues. The germline V and J ends were trimmed by 5 bases and 1 base, with 8 bases remaining between them. Germline V CDR1 and CDR2: MNHEY, SMNVEV (reference sequence). CDR3 in amino acids: CASSATENTEAFF. The CDR3 nucleotides read TGTGCCAGCAGTGCCACGGAGAACACTGAAGCTTTCTTT.

This clonotype was seen ten or more times. This rearrangement joins TRBV7-2 to TRBJ1-5; perhaps TRBD1 as D (6 bases). In germline, CDR1 is SGHTA, CDR2 FQGNSA. This CDR3 spans 14 amino acids. The germline V and J ends were trimmed by 2 bases and 3 bases, with 8 bases remaining between them. The CDR3 is CASSLRGVNQPQHF. The DNA for the CDR3 is TGTGCCAGCAGCTTAAGGGGGGTCAATCAGCCCCAGCATTTT.

This clonotype was detected a few times. The gene calls are TRBV12-3 or TRBV12-4 and TRBJ1-2; 9 nucleotides align to TRBD1. This CDR3 has 14 residues. The J segment lost 4 bases and the V segment lost 5 bases, leaving 5 bases of the junction unmatched. For the CDR3, the DNA is TGTGCCAGCAGTGCGGACAGGGGTGGCTATGGCTACACCTTC. This gives the protein CASSADRGGYGYTF.

The chain employs TRBV20-1 and TRBJ2-7; D gene uncertain. The germline gives CDR1 DFQATT, CDR2 SNEGSKA (reference sequence). This CDR3 is built from 14 residues. Trimming pared 0 bases from V and 1 base from J, leaving 10 bases between. The CDR3 loop is CSARDPASSYEQYF. The CDR3, as DNA: TGCAGTGCTAGAGATCCGGCCTCTTCCTACGAGCAGTACTTC.

This clonotype is a singleton in its sample. This CDR3 is CASSIDLGTSYEQYF. The CDR3 bases are TGTGCCAGTAGTATAGATCTTGGGACTAGCTACGAGCAGTACTTC. The chain has TRBV19 and TRBJ2-7; TRBD2 matches at 8 bases. The ends lost 0 bases at V and 3 bases at J; junction bases unmatched: 4. CDR1 is LNHDA and CDR2 is SQIVND in the germline V gene (reference sequence). CDR3 size: 15 residues. The whole variable domain, filled in from reference TRBV19 and TRBJ2-7, reads DGGITQSPKYLFRKEGQNVTLSCEQNLNHDAMYWYRQDPGQGLRLIYYSQIVNDFQKGDIAEGYSVSREKKESFPLTVTSAQKNPTAFYLCASSIDLGTSYEQYFGPGTRLTVT.

This clonotype occurred once. The J gene is TRBJ1-5, the V gene TRBV5-6; D remains ambiguous. Trimming cost V 4 bases and J 1 base, with 9 bases left between them. In germline, CDR1 is SGHDT, CDR2 YYEEEE. The CDR3 covers 14 residues. The DNA for the CDR3 is TGTGCCAGCAGCACTGGACTGAGCAATCAGCCCCAGCATTTT. It yields the protein CASSTGLSNQPQHF.

This clonotype has only a few counts. This rearrangement joins TRBV4-1 to TRBJ2-3, with 7 bases aligning to TRBD2. The V and J ends lost 2 bases and 1 base, in that order; junction bases with no gene match: 6. The CDR3 runs to 16 residues. Germline lookup yields CDR1 MGHRA and CDR2 YSYEKL. The CDR3 nucleotides are TGCGCCAGCAGCCAACCCTCGGCGGGGGGCACAGATACGCAGTATTTT. Translating gives CASSQPSAGGTDTQYF.

This clonotype was observed many times. The chain is built from TRBV7-2 and TRBJ2-1; 13 bases align to TRBD2. Germline trimming cut 5 bases from V and 5 bases from J; bases unmatched to any gene: 3. Germline V CDR1 and CDR2: SGHTA, FQGNSA. The CDR3 runs to 15 residues. The DNA for the CDR3 is TGTGCCAGCAGCCCGGGACTAGCGGGGAACAATGAGCAGTTCTTC. This translates into CASSPGLAGNNEQFF.

This clonotype was recorded a few times. The chain employs TRBV7-9 and TRBJ1-1; 10 bases match TRBD1. Germline loops: CDR1 SEHNR, CDR2 FQNEAQ (reference sequence). The trim removed 5 bases at V and 0 bases at J, leaving 6 bases unmatched. The CDR3 is 16 residues long. CDR3 region: CASSPRDRGMNTEAFF. In DNA, the CDR3 is TGTGCCAGCAGCCCCCGGGACAGGGGTATGAACACTGAAGCTTTCTTT.

As regards this clonotype: The germline gene is not matched at one end of the junction; a read error may be the cause. V and J are TRBV6-2 or TRBV6-3 and TRBJ2-5; TRBD2 aligns across 7 bases. The CDR3 totals 17 residues. Germline loops: CDR1 MNHEY, CDR2 SVGEGT. The CDR3, as DNA: TGTACCAGCAGTTACTCCCTGTGGGAGGGCGCAGGAGAGACCCAGTACTTC. Amino acid sequence: CTSSYSLWEGAGETQYF.

This clonotype was picked up many times. J is TRBJ1-5 and V is TRBV10-3; D unresolved. V was cut by 4 bases and J by 2 bases, with 9 bases left in between. Germline values: CDR1 ENHRY, CDR2 SYGVKD. The CDR3 length is 14 residues. The CDR3 is CAISATGGNQPQHF. DNA of the CDR3: TGTGCCATCAGTGCGACCGGAGGCAATCAGCCCCAGCATTTT.